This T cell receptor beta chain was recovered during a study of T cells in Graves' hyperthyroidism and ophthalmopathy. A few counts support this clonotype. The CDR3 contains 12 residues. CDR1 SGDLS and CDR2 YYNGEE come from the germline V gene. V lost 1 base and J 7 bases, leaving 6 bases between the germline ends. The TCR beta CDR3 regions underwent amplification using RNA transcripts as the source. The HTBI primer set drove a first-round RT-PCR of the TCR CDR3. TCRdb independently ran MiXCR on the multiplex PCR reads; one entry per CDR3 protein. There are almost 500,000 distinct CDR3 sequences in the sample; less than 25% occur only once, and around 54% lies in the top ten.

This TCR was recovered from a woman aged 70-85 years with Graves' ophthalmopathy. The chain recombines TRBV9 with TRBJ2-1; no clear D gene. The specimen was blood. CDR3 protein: CASSVPPNEQFF. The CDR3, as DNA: TGTGCCAGCAGCGTACCCCCGAATGAGCAGTTCTTC. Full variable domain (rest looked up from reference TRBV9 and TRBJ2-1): DSGVTQTPKHLITATGQRVTLRCSPRSGDLSVYWYQQSLDQGLQFLIQYYNGEERAKGNILERFSAQQFPDLHSELNLSSLELGDSALYFCASSVPPNEQFFGPGTRLTVL.